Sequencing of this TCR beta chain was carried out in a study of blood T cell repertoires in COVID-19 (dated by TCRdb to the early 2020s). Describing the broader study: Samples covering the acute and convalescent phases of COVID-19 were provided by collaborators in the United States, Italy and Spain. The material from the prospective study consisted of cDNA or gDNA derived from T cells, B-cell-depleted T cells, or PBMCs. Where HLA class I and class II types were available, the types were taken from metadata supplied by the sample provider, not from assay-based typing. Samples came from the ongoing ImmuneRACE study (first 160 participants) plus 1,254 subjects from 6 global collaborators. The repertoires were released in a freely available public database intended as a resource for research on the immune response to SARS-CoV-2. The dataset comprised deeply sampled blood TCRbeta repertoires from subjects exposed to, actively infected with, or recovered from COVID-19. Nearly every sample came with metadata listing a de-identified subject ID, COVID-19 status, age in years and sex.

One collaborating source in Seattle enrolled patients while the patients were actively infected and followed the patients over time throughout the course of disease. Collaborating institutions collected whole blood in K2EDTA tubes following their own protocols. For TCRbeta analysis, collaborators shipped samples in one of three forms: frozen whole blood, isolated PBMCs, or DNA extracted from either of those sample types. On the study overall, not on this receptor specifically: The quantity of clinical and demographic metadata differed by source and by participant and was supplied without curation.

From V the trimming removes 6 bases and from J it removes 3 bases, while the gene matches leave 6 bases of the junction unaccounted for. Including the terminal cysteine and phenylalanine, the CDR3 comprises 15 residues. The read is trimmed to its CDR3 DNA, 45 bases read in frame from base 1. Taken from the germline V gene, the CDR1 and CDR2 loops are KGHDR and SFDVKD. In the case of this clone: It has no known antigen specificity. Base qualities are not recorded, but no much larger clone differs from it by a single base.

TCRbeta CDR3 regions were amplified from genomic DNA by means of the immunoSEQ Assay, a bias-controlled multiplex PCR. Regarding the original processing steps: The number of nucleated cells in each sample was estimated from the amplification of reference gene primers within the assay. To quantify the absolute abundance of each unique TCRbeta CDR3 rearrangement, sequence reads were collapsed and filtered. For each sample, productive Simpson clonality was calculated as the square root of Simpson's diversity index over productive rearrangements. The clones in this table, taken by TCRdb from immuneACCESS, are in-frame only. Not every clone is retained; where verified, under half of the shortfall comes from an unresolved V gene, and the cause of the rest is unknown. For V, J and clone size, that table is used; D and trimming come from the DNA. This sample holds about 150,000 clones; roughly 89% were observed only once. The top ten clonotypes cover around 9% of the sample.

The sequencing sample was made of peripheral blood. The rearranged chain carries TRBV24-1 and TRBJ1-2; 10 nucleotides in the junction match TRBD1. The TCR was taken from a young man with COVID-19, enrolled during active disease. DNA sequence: TGTGCCACCAGTTCCCAGACAGGGGGCGACTATGGCTACACCTTC. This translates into CATSSQTGGDYGYTF.